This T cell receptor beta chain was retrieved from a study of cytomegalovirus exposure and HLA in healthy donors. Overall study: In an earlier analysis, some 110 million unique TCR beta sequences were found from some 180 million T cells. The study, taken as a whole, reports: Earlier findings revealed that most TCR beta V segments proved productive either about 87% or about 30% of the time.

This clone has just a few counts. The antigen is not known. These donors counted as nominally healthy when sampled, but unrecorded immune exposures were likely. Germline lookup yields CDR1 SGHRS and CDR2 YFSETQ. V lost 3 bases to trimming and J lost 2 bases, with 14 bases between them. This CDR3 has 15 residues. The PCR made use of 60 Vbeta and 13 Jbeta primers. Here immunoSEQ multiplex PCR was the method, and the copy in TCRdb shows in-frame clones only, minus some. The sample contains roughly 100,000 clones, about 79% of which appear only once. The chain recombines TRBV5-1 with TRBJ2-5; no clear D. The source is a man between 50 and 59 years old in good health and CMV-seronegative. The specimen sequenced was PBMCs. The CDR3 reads CASSSSANAQETQYF. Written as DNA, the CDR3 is TGCGCCAGCAGCTCAAGCGCGAACGCGCAAGAGACCCAGTACTTC.